The 22 T cell receptor beta chains given below trace back to one sample, sequenced in a study of identifying expanded T cells in peripheral blood. TCRdb's table, derived via immunoSEQ multiplex PCR, lists solely in-frame clones and lacks some. The data show tens of thousands of clones, with around 84% seen just once and around 19% held by the top ten. Sequencing was carried out using blood. These receptor sequences come from a person between 18 and 69 years old in good health.

J is TRBJ1-2 and V is TRBV19; TRBD1 might be the D (6 bases). The germline gives CDR1 LNHDA, CDR2 SQIVND (reference sequence). This CDR3 has 13 amino acids. Trimming shortened V by 5 bases and J by 2 bases, and 9 bases separated the two germline ends. CDR3 residues: CASSATGNYGYTF. As DNA, the CDR3 is TGTGCCAGTAGTGCTACAGGGAACTATGGCTACACCTTC.

The chain combines TRBV2 with TRBJ2-3, with 7 bases lining up with TRBD2. Germline CDR1 is SNHLY and CDR2 is FYNNEI. V lost 4 bases and J lost 5; bases outside the gene matches: 9. CDR3 size: 15 residues. CDR3 amino acids: CASSAREVGGDTQYF. In DNA form, the CDR3 reads TGTGCCAGCAGTGCTCGGGAGGTGGGGGGAGATACGCAGTATTTT.

V is TRBV19 and J is TRBJ1-2; the D gene is possibly TRBD1 (5 bases). Per the germline V gene, CDR1 is LNHDA and CDR2 is SQIVND (reference sequence). The V end was cut by 4 bases, the J end by 6 bases, with 12 bases between. CDR3 length equals 13 residues. The CDR3 DNA reads TGTGCCAGTAGTACCGACAGATTAGATGGCTACACCTTC. This sequence encodes CASSTDRLDGYTF.

This chain links TRBV10-3 with TRBJ2-7; TRBD1 or TRBD2 may be the D gene (6 bases each). The germline V and J ends were trimmed by 6 bases and 4 bases, with 16 bases remaining between them. The germline CDR1 and CDR2 sequences are ENHRY and SYGVKD. The CDR3 contains 14 residues. In nucleotides, the CDR3 is TGTGCCATCAGGGAGGGGGGCCGCTCTTACGAGCAGTACTTC. It specifies CAIREGGRSYEQYF.

The rearrangement links TRBV7-2 to TRBJ2-3; no clear D. The V end was cut by 2 bases, the J end by 0 bases, with 9 bases between. The CDR3 spans 15 residues. In germline, CDR1 is SGHTA, CDR2 FQGNSA. CDR3 DNA sequence: TGTGCCAGCAGCTTAAGTTTGGGAAGCACAGATACGCAGTATTTT. This encodes CASSLSLGSTDTQYF.

This clone was found a few times. The rearrangement links TRBV19 to TRBJ2-1; unclear D gene. The CDR3 runs to 13 residues. V was clipped by 6 bases and J by 6 bases, with 12 bases between them. CDR1 is LNHDA and CDR2 is SQIVND in the germline V gene (reference sequence). CDR3 residues: CASSPGPVNEQFF. The CDR3 nucleotides read TGTGCCAGTAGCCCCGGACCGGTCAATGAGCAGTTCTTC.

The table lists this clone with a few counts. Here the CDR3 reads CASSITKGNYGYTF. CDR3 nucleotide sequence: TGTGCCAGTAGTATAACTAAGGGGAACTATGGCTACACCTTC. The chain is built from TRBV19 and TRBJ1-2; D perhaps matches TRBD1 (5 bases). The germline V gene has CDR1 LNHDA and CDR2 SQIVND (reference sequence). This CDR3 has 14 amino acids. With 2 bases removed from V and 2 bases from J, the gap between germline ends came to 9 bases.

The chain has TRBV28 and TRBJ1-2; D is perhaps TRBD1 (5 bases). Germline assignment: CDR1 MDHEN and CDR2 SYDVKM. V dropped 3 bases and J dropped 8 bases, with 13 bases sitting between them. The CDR3 is 13 amino acids. The CDR3 DNA follows: TGTGCCAGCAGTTTTCAAAGGGGCGGAGGCTACACCTTC. Translated: CASSFQRGGGYTF.

This clone was counted a few times. The chain couples TRBV2 to TRBJ2-1; D might be TRBD1 (6 bases). The ends were cut back, 6 bases at V and 7 bases at J, with 19 bases in the middle. The CDR3 covers 15 residues. The germline V gene encodes CDR1 SNHLY and CDR2 FYNNEI. The CDR3 DNA sequence: TGTGCCAGCAGACAGGGCGGCCCATTGAGGAATGAGCAGTTCTTC. Protein sequence: CASRQGGPLRNEQFF.

This sequence joins TRBV11-2 and TRBJ2-7; D is ambiguous. The CDR3 length is 12 residues. Between the trimmed V and J ends, which lost 1 base and 3 bases, there was a span of 4 bases. Germline CDR1 reads SGHAT; CDR2 reads FQNNGV. The CDR3 loop is CASSLAYYEQYF. CDR3 nucleotides: TGTGCCAGCAGCTTAGCGTACTACGAGCAGTACTTC.

V is TRBV9 and J is TRBJ2-5; 11 positions match TRBD1. The trim removed 3 bases at V and 2 bases at J, leaving 6 bases unmatched. Germline V gene sequence: CDR1 SGDLS, CDR2 YYNGEE. This CDR3 is built from 16 residues. CDR3 nucleotides: TGTGCCAGCAGCGGCGGGACAGGGGGAGGGCAAGAGACCCAGTACTTC. Protein product: CASSGGTGGGQETQYF.

The V gene is TRBV28, the J gene TRBJ2-3; TRBD2 aligns across 11 bases. The CDR3 runs to 20 residues. The V gene end was trimmed by 6 bases and the J gene end by 2 bases; junction bases not matched to a gene: 19. Germline CDR1 and CDR2: MDHEN and SYDVKM. The chain's CDR3 is CASSPTAGLAGPTLTDTQYF. The DNA for the CDR3 is TGTGCCAGCAGCCCGACTGCAGGACTAGCGGGTCCTACCCTCACAGATACGCAGTATTTT.

This clone was detected only once. The chain combines TRBV9 with TRBJ1-1; D may be TRBD1 (6 bases). V was clipped by 0 bases and J by 5 bases, with 20 bases between them. Germline CDR1 SGDLS, CDR2 YYNGEE. This CDR3 has 17 residues. The CDR3 DNA sequence: TGTGCCAGCAGCGTAGACCCTATTCTCAGGGGAAGAACTGAAGCTTTCTTT. Its protein product is CASSVDPILRGRTEAFF.

This clone was picked up a small number of times. The CDR3 spells CASSLFGLRWTEAFF. The DNA of the CDR3 is TGTGCCAGCAGTTTATTCGGCCTAAGATGGACTGAAGCTTTCTTT. V is TRBV28 and J is TRBJ1-1; the D is unclear. The CDR3 contains 15 residues. Per the germline V gene, CDR1 is MDHEN and CDR2 is SYDVKM. Trimming stripped 1 base from V and 5 bases from J, with 14 bases between.

The sample holds a few counts of this clone. The chain employs TRBV19 and TRBJ2-1; 8 bases map to TRBD2. The trim removed 1 base at V and 6 bases at J, leaving 2 bases unmatched. Germline V gene data show CDR1 as LNHDA and CDR2 as SQIVND (reference sequence). The CDR3 runs to 14 residues. In DNA, the CDR3 is TGTGCCAGTAGTATAGGACTAGCGACCAATGAGCAGTTCTTC. Translation gives CASSIGLATNEQFF.

CDR3 sequence (DNA): TGCAGCGCAGGGACAGGGAGTGGAAACACCATATATTTT. Encoded protein: CSAGTGSGNTIYF. The chain links TRBV29-1 to TRBJ1-3; 9 bases match TRBD1. From germline, CDR1 is SQVTM and CDR2 ANQGSEA. V shed 7 bases and J 3 bases; nucleotides not matched to a gene: 4. The CDR3 is made up of 13 amino acids.

The chain joins TRBV9 to TRBJ1-6; TRBD1 matches 9 bases. Germline trimming cut 4 bases from V and 9 bases from J; bases unmatched to any gene: 8. Germline-derived CDR1 and CDR2 are SGDLS and YYNGEE. CDR3 length: 15 amino acids. The CDR3 spells CASSTTGQGGSPLHF. DNA of the CDR3: TGTGCCAGCAGCACGACGGGACAGGGAGGTTCACCCCTCCACTTT.

The chain joins TRBV5-6 to TRBJ1-5, with D unresolved. This CDR3 region has 15 residues. The germline V and J ends were trimmed by 2 bases and 4 bases, with 13 bases remaining between them. Germline loops: CDR1 SGHDT, CDR2 YYEEEE. CDR3 nucleotide sequence: TGTGCCAGCAGCTTTTATGGGAGGGATAATCAGCCCCAGCATTTT. Protein product: CASSFYGRDNQPQHF.

This sequence joins TRBV7-9 and TRBJ1-2, with a tentative D call TRBD1 (5 bases). CDR3 length equals 12 residues. Trimming shortened V by 5 bases and J by 5 bases, and 9 bases separated the two germline ends. Germline-derived CDR1 and CDR2 are SEHNR and FQNEAQ (reference sequence). The CDR3 is CASSLDSYGYTF. CDR3 nucleotides: TGTGCCAGCAGCCTCGACAGTTATGGCTACACCTTC.

The V gene is TRBV29-1, the J gene TRBJ2-1; D perhaps matches TRBD2 (5 bases). The V end was cut by 2 bases, the J end by 4 bases, with 12 bases between. Germline V gives CDR1 SQVTM, CDR2 ANQGSEA. This CDR3 comprises 14 residues. The CDR3 nucleotides are TGCAGCGTTGAAATGTCGACGGGGTACAATGAGCAGTTCTTC. It codes for CSVEMSTGYNEQFF.

The CDR3 nucleotides read TGTGCCAGCAGCTTAATCGGGGGGAATGAGCAGTTCTTC. This translates into CASSLIGGNEQFF. The chain employs TRBV7-3 and TRBJ2-1; 7 nucleotides match TRBD2. V shed 1 base, J shed 7 bases, and the junction held 1 base outside the gene matches. The CDR3 has 13 amino acids. Germline V gives CDR1 SGHTA, CDR2 FQGTGA.

This chain joins TRBV18 and TRBJ1-4; 9 bases align to TRBD1. CDR1 is KGHSH, CDR2 LQKENI, per germline. Losses at the gene ends were 4 bases for V and 5 bases for J; bases not matched to a gene: 5. This CDR3 contains 15 residues. The CDR3 here is CASSLQGQGNEKLFF. CDR3 DNA: TGTGCCAGCTCACTACAGGGACAGGGCAATGAAAAACTGTTTTTT.